This section outlines one TCR beta chain sequence together with its context. The data are from a study of blood T cell repertoires in COVID-19. At the level of the study: From the United States, Italy and Spain came samples of acute and convalescent COVID-19. PBMCs, B-cell-depleted T cells, or T cells provided the cDNA or gDNA that made up the material.

Trimming shortened V by 3 bases and J by 0 bases, and 2 bases separated the two germline ends. CDR1 is SGHNT and CDR2 is YYREEE in the germline V gene (reference sequence). The CDR3 sequence is 12 residues long. Original methodology: Amplification with reference gene primers provided the estimates of nucleated cell counts. TCRdb keeps only in-frame clones here, not all; method: immunoSEQ multiplex PCR. The V and J calls and clone size are taken from that table; D and trimming were inferred from the DNA. Here the sample spans 150,000 to 200,000 clones, about 89% being singletons. The sequenced sample consisted of peripheral blood. The rearrangement links TRBV5-4 to TRBJ2-3; D is ambiguous. The receptor was derived from a man between 65 and 80 years old with acute or convalescent COVID-19. The CDR3 sequence: CASSSSTDTQYF. CDR3 bases: TGTGCCAGCAGCTCTAGCACAGATACGCAGTATTTT.